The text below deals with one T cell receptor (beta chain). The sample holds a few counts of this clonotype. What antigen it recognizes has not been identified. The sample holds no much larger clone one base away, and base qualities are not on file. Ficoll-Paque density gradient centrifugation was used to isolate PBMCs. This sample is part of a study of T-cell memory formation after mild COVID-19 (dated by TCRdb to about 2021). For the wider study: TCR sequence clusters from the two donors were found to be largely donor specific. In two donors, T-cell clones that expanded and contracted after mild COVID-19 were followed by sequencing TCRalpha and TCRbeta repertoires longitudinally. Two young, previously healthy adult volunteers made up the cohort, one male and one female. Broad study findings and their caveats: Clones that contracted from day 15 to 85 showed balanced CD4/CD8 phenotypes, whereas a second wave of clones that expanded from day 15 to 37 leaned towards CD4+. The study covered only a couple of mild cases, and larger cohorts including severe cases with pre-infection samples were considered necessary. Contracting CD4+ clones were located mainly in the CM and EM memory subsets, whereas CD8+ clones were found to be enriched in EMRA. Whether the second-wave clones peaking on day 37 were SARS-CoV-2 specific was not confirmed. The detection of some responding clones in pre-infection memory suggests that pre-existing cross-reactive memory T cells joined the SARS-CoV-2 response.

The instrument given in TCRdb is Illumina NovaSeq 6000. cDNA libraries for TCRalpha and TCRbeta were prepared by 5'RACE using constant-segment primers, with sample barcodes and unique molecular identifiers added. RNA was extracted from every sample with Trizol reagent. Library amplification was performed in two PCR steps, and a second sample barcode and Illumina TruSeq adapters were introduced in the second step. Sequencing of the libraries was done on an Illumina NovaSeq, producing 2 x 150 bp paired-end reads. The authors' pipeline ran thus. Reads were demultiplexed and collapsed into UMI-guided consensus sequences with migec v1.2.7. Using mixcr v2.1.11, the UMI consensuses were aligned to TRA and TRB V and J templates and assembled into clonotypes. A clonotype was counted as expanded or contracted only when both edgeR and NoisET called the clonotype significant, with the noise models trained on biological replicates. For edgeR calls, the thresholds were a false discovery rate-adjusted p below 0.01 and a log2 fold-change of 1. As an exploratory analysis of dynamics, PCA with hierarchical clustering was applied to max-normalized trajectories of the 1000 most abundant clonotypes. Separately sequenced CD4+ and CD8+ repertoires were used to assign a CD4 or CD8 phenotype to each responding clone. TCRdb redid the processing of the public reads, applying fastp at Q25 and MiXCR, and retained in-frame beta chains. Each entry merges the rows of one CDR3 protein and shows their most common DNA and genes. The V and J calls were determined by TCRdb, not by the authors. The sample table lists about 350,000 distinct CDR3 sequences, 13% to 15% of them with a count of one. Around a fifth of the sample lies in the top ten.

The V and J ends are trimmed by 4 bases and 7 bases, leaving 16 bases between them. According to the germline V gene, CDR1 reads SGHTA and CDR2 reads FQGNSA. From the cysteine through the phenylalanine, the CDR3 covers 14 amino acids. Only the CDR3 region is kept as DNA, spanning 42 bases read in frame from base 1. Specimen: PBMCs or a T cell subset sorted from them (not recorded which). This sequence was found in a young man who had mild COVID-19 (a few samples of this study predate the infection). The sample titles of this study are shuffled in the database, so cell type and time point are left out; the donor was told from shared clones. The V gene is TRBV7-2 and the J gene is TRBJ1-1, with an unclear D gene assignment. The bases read TGTGCCAGCAGCTACCGCGAATTGGGTGATGAAGCTTTCTTT. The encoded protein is CASSYRELGDEAFF.